The 26 T cell receptor beta chains listed next were all sequenced from one sample in a study of blood T cells in healthy people across ages. With a J-beta primer mix and a sample-barcoded 5' primer, a second PCR ran 7 to 11 cycles. TCRdb independently ran MiXCR on the 5' RACE reads; one entry per CDR3 protein. The sample lists 920,000 or so distinct CDR3 sequences; over 35% were seen once. Sequencing was performed on blood. Receptors originate from a woman aged 55-70 years in good health.

The rearrangement links TRBV14 to TRBJ1-1; TRBD1 aligns across 8 bases. There are 18 residues in the CDR3. Germline loops: CDR1 SGHDN, CDR2 FVKESK. The V segment lost 4 bases and the J segment 4 bases; nucleotides outside the gene matches: 17. The CDR3 loop is CASSPPFGTGQGATEAFF. The CDR3 DNA reads TGTGCCAGCAGCCCCCCCTTTGGGACTGGGCAGGGGGCCACTGAAGCTTTCTTT. Variable domain in full (rest from reference TRBV14 and TRBJ1-1): EAGVTQFPSHSVIEKGQTVTLRCDPISGHDNLYWYRRVMGKEIKFLLHFVKESKQDESGMPNNRFLAERTGGTYSTLKVQPAELEDSGVYFCASSPPFGTGQGATEAFFGQGTRLTVV.

The chain employs TRBV5-1 and TRBJ2-5; D not resolved. V was shortened by 0 bases and J by 11 bases, with 17 bases between the two germline ends. The CDR3 is made up of 14 amino acids. The V gene's germline CDR1 is SGHRS and CDR2 YFSETQ. CDR3 nucleotides: TGCGCCAGCAGCTTGGGTAGTTTCGGCAATGAGCAGTACTTC. This sequence encodes CASSLGSFGNEQYF.

Worth noting for this clonotype: A much larger clone differs from this one at a single base, so this may be a read error. The V call is TRBV2, the J call TRBJ2-5; unclear D gene. Per the germline V gene, CDR1 is SNHLY and CDR2 is FYNNEI. V lost 7 bases, J lost 2 bases, and 5 bases lay in between. This CDR3 contains 11 residues. The CDR3 coding sequence is TGTGCCAGCACCCAACAAGAGACCCAGTACTTC. Translated: CASTQQETQYF.

This clonotype was picked up a small number of times. This chain connects TRBV6-5 to TRBJ2-7, with TRBD2 identical over 8 bases. The J call is uncertain, as TRBJ2-5 better fits the DNA end. CDR3 length equals 13 residues. CDR1 is MNHEY and CDR2 is SVGAGI in the germline V gene. CDR3 protein: CASKRAGVETQYF. The CDR3 nucleotides are TGTGCCAGCAAACGAGCGGGGGTAGAGACCCAGTACTTC.

DNA for the CDR3: TGTGCCAGCAGTTTCGGCAGGGGGGGGGATACGCAGTATTTT. Residues: CASSFGRGGDTQYF. The chain joins TRBV27 to TRBJ2-3; D is perhaps TRBD1 or TRBD2 (7 bases each). CDR1 is MNHEY, CDR2 SMNVEV, per germline (reference sequence). The CDR3 length is 14 residues. V was cut by 3 bases and J by 6 bases, with 13 bases left in between.

There are a few counts of this clonotype. The chain carries TRBV20-1 and TRBJ2-1; D not certain. Germline-derived CDR1 and CDR2 are DFQATT and SNEGSKA (reference sequence). CDR3 length: 16 residues. Trimming removed 0 bases from V and 0 bases from J, with 12 bases in between. CDR3 region: CSARDEESSSYNEQFF. The DNA for the CDR3 is TGCAGTGCTAGAGATGAAGAGTCGAGCTCCTACAATGAGCAGTTCTTC.

This clonotype was observed a handful of times. This chain uses TRBV6-5 with TRBJ2-1; D is unresolved. Germline lookup yields CDR1 MNHEY and CDR2 SVGAGI. Trimming took 5 bases from V and 0 from J, leaving 11 bases between them. This CDR3 region has 15 residues. CDR3 region: CASSHWPSSYNEQFF. The CDR3 DNA follows: TGTGCCAGCAGTCATTGGCCGAGCTCCTACAATGAGCAGTTCTTC.

V gene TRBV20-1 combines with J gene TRBJ2-7; 8 bases agree with TRBD2. Germline V CDR1 and CDR2: DFQATT, SNEGSKA (reference sequence). With V trimmed by 7 bases and J by 3 bases, 8 bases remained unmatched. The CDR3 spans 13 residues. CDR3 nucleotide sequence: TGCAGTGTAACTAGCGGAAGCCTCTACGAGCAGTACTTC. Translation gives CSVTSGSLYEQYF.

This clonotype has at least ten counts. The genes are TRBV10-3 and TRBJ2-7; no reliable D call. Trimming pared 3 bases from V and 1 base from J, leaving 7 bases between. Germline CDR1 is ENHRY and CDR2 is SYGVKD. The CDR3 is 13 amino acids. CDR3 sequence (DNA): TGTGCCATCAGTGACATGGTATCCTACGAGCAGTACTTC. The encoded protein is CAISDMVSYEQYF.

The rearrangement joins TRBV20-1 to TRBJ2-5; 8 positions agree with TRBD2. CDR1 is DFQATT and CDR2 is SNEGSKA in the germline V gene (reference sequence). V was clipped by 5 bases and J by 2 bases; unmatched bases: 7. This CDR3 spans 14 amino acids. The chain's CDR3 is CSAYLAGLQETQYF. CDR3 sequence (DNA): TGCAGTGCTTACTTAGCGGGGTTGCAAGAGACCCAGTACTTC.

V gene TRBV7-9 combines with J gene TRBJ1-2; possibly TRBD1 for D (5 bases). The V gene's germline CDR1 is SEHNR and CDR2 FQNEAQ (reference sequence). The germline V and J ends were trimmed by 1 base and 8 bases, with 14 bases remaining between them. The CDR3 has 14 residues. The CDR3 sequence is CASSLDPGIGGYTF. The CDR3 region has the DNA TGTGCCAGCAGCTTAGACCCAGGGATAGGGGGCTACACCTTC.

This clonotype was picked up one time. The chain links TRBV6-1 to TRBJ2-1; TRBD2 matches 12 bases. V gave up 6 bases and J gave up 6 bases; unmatched junction bases: 18. The V gene's germline CDR1 is MNHNS and CDR2 SASEGT. The CDR3 runs to 19 residues. The CDR3 loop is CASSSPATSGSLTCNEQFF. DNA for the CDR3: TGTGCCAGCAGCTCCCCCGCGACTAGCGGGAGTCTTACCTGCAATGAGCAGTTCTTC.

The chain is built from TRBV20-1 and TRBJ1-1; weak D call: TRBD1 (5 bases). V was pared by 3 bases and J by 1 base, with 18 bases between. The CDR3 totals 16 residues. Germline CDR1 is DFQATT and CDR2 is SNEGSKA (reference sequence). The CDR3 DNA reads TGCAGTGCTAGGTCCGGGGCAGGGACCTGGAACACTGAAGCTTTCTTT. It specifies CSARSGAGTWNTEAFF.

This rearrangement joins TRBV2 to TRBJ1-5; 8 positions agree with TRBD1. The CDR3 spans 16 residues. In germline, CDR1 is SNHLY, CDR2 FYNNEI. With V trimmed by 7 bases and J by 9 bases, 17 bases remained unmatched. The CDR3, as DNA: TGTGCCAGCACTCAATGGAACAGGGGGGCCGGCAGGCCCCAGCATTTT. Protein: CASTQWNRGAGRPQHF. Full variable domain (remainder filled in from reference TRBV2 and TRBJ1-5): EPEVTQTPSHQVTQMGQEVILRCVPISNHLYFYWYRQILGQKVEFLVSFYNNEISEKSEIFDDQFSVERPDGSNFTLKIRSTKLEDSAMYFCASTQWNRGAGRPQHFGDGTRLSIL.

This clonotype was seen a handful of times. This sequence joins TRBV4-2 and TRBJ2-1; 11 bases agree with TRBD2. The CDR3 covers 16 residues. Germline CDR1 is LGHNA and CDR2 is YNFKEQ. The V segment lost 0 bases and the J segment 6 bases; nucleotides outside the gene matches: 4. The CDR3 bases are TGTGCCAGCAGCCAAGAATCTAGCGGGAGGTCCAATGAGCAGTTCTTC. Protein sequence: CASSQESSGRSNEQFF.

CDR3 in amino acids: CASSFASRGPYNEQFF. CDR3 coding DNA: TGTGCCAGCAGCTTCGCCTCTAGGGGACCCTACAATGAGCAGTTCTTC. This sequence joins TRBV7-8 and TRBJ2-1, with D possibly being TRBD1 or TRBD2 (5 bases each). There are 16 residues in the CDR3. Trimming removed 3 bases from V and 2 bases from J, with 14 bases in between. Germline-derived CDR1 and CDR2 are SGHVS and FQNEAQ.

This clonotype was counted a few times. The chain couples TRBV29-1 to TRBJ2-1; 8 nucleotides match TRBD2. The J call may not be correct, given that the DNA end is closer to TRBJ2-7. The CDR3 is made up of 13 amino acids. The germline gives CDR1 SQVTM, CDR2 ANQGSEA. CDR3 coding DNA: TGCAGCGTTGGACTAGCGAGGTACAATGAGCAGTACTTC. As protein: CSVGLARYNEQYF.

The J gene is TRBJ2-1, the V gene TRBV12-3 or TRBV12-4; no firm D call. This CDR3 contains 12 residues. Trimming cost V 4 bases and J 14 bases, with 15 bases left between them. In nucleotides, the CDR3 is TGTGCCAGCAGTTCCGTCGGATGGCCGGAGTTCTTC. Its translation is CASSSVGWPEFF.

Comment on this clonotype: A read error may be the cause here, since a much bigger clone is one base away. The chain has TRBV9 and TRBJ2-7; TRBD2 agrees at 7 bases. Germline values: CDR1 SGDLS, CDR2 YYNGEE. V lost 0 bases and J lost 7; bases outside the gene matches: 10. The CDR3 is 15 residues long. CDR3 in amino acids: CASSVGAGAYNEQYF. The CDR3 DNA sequence: TGTGCCAGCAGCGTAGGCGCGGGAGCTTACAATGAGCAGTACTTC.

The chain uses TRBV27 and TRBJ2-5; TRBD2 is a possible D gene (6 bases). CDR3 length: 15 amino acids. CDR1 and CDR2 (germline): MNHEY, SMNVEV (reference sequence). V lost 2 bases and J lost 11, with 21 bases in between. DNA for the CDR3: TGTGCCAGCAGTTTACGGGGCGGGGCCACGAGAGAGCAGTACTTC. This translates into CASSLRGGATREQYF.

The chain is built from TRBV5-1 and TRBJ2-7; TRBD1 matches at 8 bases. The CDR3 totals 15 residues. Per germline, CDR1 SGHRS and CDR2 YFSETQ. V shed 0 bases, J shed 6 bases, and the junction held 8 bases outside the gene matches. The CDR3: CASSLAVQGASEQYF. In nucleotides, the CDR3 is TGCGCCAGCAGCTTGGCCGTGCAGGGGGCAAGCGAGCAGTACTTC.

The chain carries TRBV10-3 and TRBJ2-7; 13 bases match TRBD2. The V gene's germline CDR1 is ENHRY and CDR2 SYGVKD. This CDR3 comprises 14 residues. The junction had 5 bases not matched to a gene; V was cut back by 6 bases and J by 6 bases. The CDR3 is CAISRTSGSLEQYF. In DNA, the CDR3 is TGTGCCATCAGCAGGACTAGCGGGAGCCTCGAGCAGTACTTC.

This clonotype turned up a few times. The genes are TRBV15 and TRBJ2-5; TRBD2 matches at 11 bases. The CDR3 sequence is 17 residues long. CDR1 and CDR2 from the germline V gene are LNHNV and YYDKDF (reference sequence). V trimming: 1 base; J trimming: 0 bases; junction bases outside the gene matches: 4. DNA of the CDR3: TGTGCCACCAGCAGAGGCCTAGCGGGAGGCGACCAAGAGACCCAGTACTTC. It is translated as CATSRGLAGGDQETQYF. The variable domain in full, with the rest retrieved from reference TRBV15 and TRBJ2-5, is DAMVIQNPRYQVTQFGKPVTLSCSQTLNHNVMYWYQQKSSQAPKLLFHYYDKDFNNEADTPDNFQSRRPNTSFCFLDIRSPGLGDTAMYLCATSRGLAGGDQETQYFGPGTRLLVL.

A word on this clonotype: Just one base apart from a much larger clone, this may be a read error. The V and J genes are TRBV20-1 and TRBJ2-4, with a tentative D call TRBD1 (6 bases). CDR3 length: 14 residues. V gave up 7 bases and J gave up 0 bases, with 13 bases separating them. Germline-derived CDR1 and CDR2 are DFQATT and SNEGSKA (reference sequence). CDR3 sequence: CSGKTGLAKNIQYF. In nucleotides, the CDR3 is TGCAGTGGAAAGACAGGCCTAGCCAAAAACATTCAGTACTTC.

The CDR3 loop is CSVEGGLEEKLFF. The CDR3 nucleotides read TGCAGCGTTGAGGGGGGGCTAGAGGAAAAACTGTTTTTT. The J gene is TRBJ1-4, the V gene TRBV29-1, with a weak D call TRBD1 (6 bases). Trimming cost V 3 bases and J 8 bases, with 13 bases left between them. In germline, CDR1 is SQVTM, CDR2 ANQGSEA. The CDR3 runs to 13 residues.

V is TRBV5-1 and J is TRBJ2-4; 10 nucleotides agree with TRBD1. The DNA matches TRBJ2-7 better at its end, which makes the J call doubtful. Per germline, CDR1 SGHRS and CDR2 YFSETQ. The length of the CDR3 is 14 residues. The CDR3, as DNA: TGCGCCAGCAGCACGGGACAGGGGTTTGCCGAGCAGTACTTC. Translating gives CASSTGQGFAEQYF.